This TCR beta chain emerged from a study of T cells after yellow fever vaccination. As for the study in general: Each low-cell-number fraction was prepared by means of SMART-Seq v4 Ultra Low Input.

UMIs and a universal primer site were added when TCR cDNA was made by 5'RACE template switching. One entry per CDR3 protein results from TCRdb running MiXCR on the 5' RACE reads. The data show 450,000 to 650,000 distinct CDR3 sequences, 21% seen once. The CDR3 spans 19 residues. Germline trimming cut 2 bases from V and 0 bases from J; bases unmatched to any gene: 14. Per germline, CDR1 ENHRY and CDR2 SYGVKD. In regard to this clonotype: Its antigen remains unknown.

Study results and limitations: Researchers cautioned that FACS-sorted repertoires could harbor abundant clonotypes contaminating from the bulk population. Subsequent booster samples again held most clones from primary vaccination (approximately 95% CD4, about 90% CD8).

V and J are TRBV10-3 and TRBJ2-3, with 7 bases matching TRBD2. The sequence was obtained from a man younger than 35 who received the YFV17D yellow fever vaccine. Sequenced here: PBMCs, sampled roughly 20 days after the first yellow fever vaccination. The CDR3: CAISEPPGLQTISTDTQYF. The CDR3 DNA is TGTGCCATCAGTGAGCCCCCGGGACTACAGACGATAAGCACAGATACGCAGTATTTT.